This TCR beta chain was profiled in a study of T cell repertoires in cytomegalovirus infection. Study overall: Public TCR beta signatures were indicative of both CMV infection and a matching HLA type. Study-level findings and limits: There were carriers of CMV plus the relevant HLA, and cumulative public TCR beta family frequency identified them.

Germline V gives CDR1 LNHDA, CDR2 SQIVND (reference sequence). The CDR3 totals 19 residues. Notes on this clonotype: What it recognizes is unknown. An end of the junction does not agree with germline; a read error may underlie this.

TCRdb re-called the reads through MiXCR, storing one row per CDR3 protein. Found here are 7,000 to 9,500 distinct CDR3 sequences, 55% of them singletons; the top ten hold 73%. This TCR was recovered from a human donor in good health (CMV status not recorded). Some clones in this sample may be carry-over from other donors' samples. This chain connects TRBV19 to TRBJ1-5, with 8 bases that match TRBD1. Specimen: PBMCs, sequenced either directly or after in vitro stimulation (not recorded which). As DNA, the CDR3 is TGTGCCCGTAGTTCAATATATACCGGGACAGGTGAAGACCATCCGCCCCAGCATTTT. This sequence encodes CARSSIYTGTGEDHPPQHF. Full variable domain (remainder filled in from reference TRBV19 and TRBJ1-5): DGGITQSPKYLFRKEGQNVTLSCEQNLNHDAMYWYRQDPGQGLRLIYYSQIVNDFQKGDIAEGYSVSREKKESFPLTVTSAQKNPTAFYLCARSSIYTGTGEDHPPQHFGDGTRLSIL.